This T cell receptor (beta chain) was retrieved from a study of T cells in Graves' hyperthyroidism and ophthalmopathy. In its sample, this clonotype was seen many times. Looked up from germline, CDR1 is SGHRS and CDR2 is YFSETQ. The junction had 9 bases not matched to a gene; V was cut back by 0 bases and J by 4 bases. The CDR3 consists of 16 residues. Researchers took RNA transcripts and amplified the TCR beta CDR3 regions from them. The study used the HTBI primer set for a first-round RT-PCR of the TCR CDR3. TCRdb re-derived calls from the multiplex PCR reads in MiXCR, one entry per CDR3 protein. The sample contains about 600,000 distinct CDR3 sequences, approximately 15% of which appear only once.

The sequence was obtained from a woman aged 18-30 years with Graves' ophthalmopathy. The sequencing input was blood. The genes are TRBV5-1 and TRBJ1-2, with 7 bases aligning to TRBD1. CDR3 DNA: TGCGCCAGCAGCTTGGGGGCCGGGACAGACCTCTATGGCTACACCTTC. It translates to CASSLGAGTDLYGYTF.